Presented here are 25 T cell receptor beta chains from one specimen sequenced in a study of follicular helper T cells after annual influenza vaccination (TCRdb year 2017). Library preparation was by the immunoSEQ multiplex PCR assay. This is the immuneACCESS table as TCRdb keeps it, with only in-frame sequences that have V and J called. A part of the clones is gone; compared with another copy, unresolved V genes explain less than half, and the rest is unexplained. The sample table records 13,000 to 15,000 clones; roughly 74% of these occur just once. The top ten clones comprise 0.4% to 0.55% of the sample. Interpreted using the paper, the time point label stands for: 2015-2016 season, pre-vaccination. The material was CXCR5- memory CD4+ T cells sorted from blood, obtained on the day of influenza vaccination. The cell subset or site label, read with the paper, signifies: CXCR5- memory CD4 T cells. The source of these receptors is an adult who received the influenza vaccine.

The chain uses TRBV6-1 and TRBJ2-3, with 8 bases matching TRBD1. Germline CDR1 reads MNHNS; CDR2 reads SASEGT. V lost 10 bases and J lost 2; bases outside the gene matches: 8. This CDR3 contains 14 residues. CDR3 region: CANSRGRPTDTQYF. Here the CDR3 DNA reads TGTGCCAACTCCAGGGGGCGCCCCACAGATACGCAGTATTTT.

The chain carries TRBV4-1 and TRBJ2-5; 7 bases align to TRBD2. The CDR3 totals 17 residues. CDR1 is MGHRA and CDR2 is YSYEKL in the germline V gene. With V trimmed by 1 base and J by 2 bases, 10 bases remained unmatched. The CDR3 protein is CASSQGRARGLQETQYF. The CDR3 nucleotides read TGCGCCAGCAGCCAAGGGAGAGCGCGGGGGTTACAAGAGACCCAGTACTTC.

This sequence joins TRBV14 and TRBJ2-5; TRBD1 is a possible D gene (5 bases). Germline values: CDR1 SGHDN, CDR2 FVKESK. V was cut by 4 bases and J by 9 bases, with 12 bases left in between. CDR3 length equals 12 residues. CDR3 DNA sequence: TGTGCCAGCAGCCTGACCATAGGGGCCCAGTACTTC. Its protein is CASSLTIGAQYF.

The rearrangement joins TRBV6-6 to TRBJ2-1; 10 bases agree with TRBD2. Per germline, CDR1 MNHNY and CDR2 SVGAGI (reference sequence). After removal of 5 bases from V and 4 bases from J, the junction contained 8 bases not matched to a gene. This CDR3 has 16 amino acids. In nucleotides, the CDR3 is TGTGCCAGCAGTCGATATACTAGCGGGGTTTACAATGAGCAGTTCTTC. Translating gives CASSRYTSGVYNEQFF.

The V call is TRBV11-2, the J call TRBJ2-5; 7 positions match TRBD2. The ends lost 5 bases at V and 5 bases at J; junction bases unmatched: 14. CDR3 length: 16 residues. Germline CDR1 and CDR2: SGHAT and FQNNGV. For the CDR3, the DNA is TGTGCCAGCAGCCGTAAACGGGCCGGAGCGGGGGAGACCCAGTACTTC. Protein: CASSRKRAGAGETQYF.

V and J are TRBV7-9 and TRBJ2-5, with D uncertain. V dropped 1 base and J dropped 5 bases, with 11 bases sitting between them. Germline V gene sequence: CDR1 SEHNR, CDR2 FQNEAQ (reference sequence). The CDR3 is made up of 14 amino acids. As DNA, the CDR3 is TGTGCCAGCAGCTTAGGGCCCCTTCGGGAGACCCAGTACTTC. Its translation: CASSLGPLRETQYF. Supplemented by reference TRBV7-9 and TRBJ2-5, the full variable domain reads DTGVSQNPRHKITKRGQNVTFRCDPISEHNRLYWYRQTLGQGPEFLTYFQNEAQLEKSRLLSDRFSAERPKGSFSTLEIQRTEQGDSAMYLCASSLGPLRETQYFGPGTRLLVL.

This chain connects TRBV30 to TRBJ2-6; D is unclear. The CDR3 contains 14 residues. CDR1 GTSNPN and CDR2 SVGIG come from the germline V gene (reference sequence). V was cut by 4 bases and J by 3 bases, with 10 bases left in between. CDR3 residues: CAWNRGSGANVLTF. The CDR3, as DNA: TGTGCCTGGAACCGAGGAAGTGGGGCCAACGTCCTGACTTTC.

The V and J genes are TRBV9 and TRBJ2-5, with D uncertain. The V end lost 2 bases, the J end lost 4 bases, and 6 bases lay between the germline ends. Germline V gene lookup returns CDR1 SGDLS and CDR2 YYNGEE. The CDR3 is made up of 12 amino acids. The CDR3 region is CASSVGGETQYF. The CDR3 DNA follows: TGTGCCAGCAGCGTTGGTGGAGAGACCCAGTACTTC.

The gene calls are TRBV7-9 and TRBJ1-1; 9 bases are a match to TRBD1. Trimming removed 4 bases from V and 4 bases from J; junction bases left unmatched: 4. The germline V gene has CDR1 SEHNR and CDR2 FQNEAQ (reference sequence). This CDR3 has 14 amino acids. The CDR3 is CASSSMTGGTEAFF. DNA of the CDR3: TGTGCCAGCAGCTCTATGACAGGGGGCACTGAAGCTTTCTTT. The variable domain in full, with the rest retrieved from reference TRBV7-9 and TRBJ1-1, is DTGVSQNPRHKITKRGQNVTFRCDPISEHNRLYWYRQTLGQGPEFLTYFQNEAQLEKSRLLSDRFSAERPKGSFSTLEIQRTEQGDSAMYLCASSSMTGGTEAFFGQGTRLTVV.

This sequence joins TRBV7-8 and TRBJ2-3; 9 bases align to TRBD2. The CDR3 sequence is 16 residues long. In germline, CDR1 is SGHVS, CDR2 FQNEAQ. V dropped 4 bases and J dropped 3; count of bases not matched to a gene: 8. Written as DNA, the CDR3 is TGTGCCAGCAGCTACCCGCTAGCGGGGTTGACAGATACGCAGTATTTT. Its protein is CASSYPLAGLTDTQYF.

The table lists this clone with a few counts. CDR3: CASSIEVGELFF. CDR3 DNA sequence: TGTGCCAGTAGTATCGAGGTCGGGGAGCTGTTTTTT. V and J are TRBV19 and TRBJ2-2; D uncertain. The CDR3 has 12 residues. The germline V gene has CDR1 LNHDA and CDR2 SQIVND (reference sequence). Trimming took off 3 bases at V and 7 bases at J, with 6 bases between the two ends.

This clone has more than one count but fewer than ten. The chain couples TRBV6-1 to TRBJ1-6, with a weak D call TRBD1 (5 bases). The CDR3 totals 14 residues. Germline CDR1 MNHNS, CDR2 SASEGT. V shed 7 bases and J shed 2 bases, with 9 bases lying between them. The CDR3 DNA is TGTGCCAGCATCCAGGGTACCTATAATTCACCCCTCCACTTT. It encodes CASIQGTYNSPLHF.

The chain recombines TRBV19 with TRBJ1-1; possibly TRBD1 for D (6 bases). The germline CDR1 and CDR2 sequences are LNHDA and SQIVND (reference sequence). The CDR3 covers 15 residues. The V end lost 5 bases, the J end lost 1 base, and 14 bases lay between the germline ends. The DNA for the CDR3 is TGTGCCAGTAGTGGACAGCCTCGCGGGAACACTGAAGCTTTCTTT. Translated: CASSGQPRGNTEAFF. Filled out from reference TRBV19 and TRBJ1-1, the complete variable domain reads DGGITQSPKYLFRKEGQNVTLSCEQNLNHDAMYWYRQDPGQGLRLIYYSQIVNDFQKGDIAEGYSVSREKKESFPLTVTSAQKNPTAFYLCASSGQPRGNTEAFFGQGTRLTVV.

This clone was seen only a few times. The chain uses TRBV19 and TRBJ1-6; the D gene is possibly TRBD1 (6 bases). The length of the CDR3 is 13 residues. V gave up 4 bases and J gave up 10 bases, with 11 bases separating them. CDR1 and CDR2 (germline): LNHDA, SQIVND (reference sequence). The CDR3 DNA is TGTGCCAGTAGTAGGGGGCTTGAGTCACCCCTCCACTTT. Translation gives CASSRGLESPLHF.

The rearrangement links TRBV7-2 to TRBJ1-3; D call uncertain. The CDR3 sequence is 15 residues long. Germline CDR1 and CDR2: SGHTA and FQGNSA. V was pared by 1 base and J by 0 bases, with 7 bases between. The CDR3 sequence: CASSLDGVSGNTIYF. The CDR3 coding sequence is TGTGCCAGCAGCTTAGATGGAGTCTCTGGAAACACCATATATTTT.

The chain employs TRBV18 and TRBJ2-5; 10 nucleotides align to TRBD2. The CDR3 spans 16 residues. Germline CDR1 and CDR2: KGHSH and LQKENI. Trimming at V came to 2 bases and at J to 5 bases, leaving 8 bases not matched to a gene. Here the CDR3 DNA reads TGTGCCAGCTCACCAGTGGCTAGCGGGGGATTGGAGACCCAGTACTTC. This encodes CASSPVASGGLETQYF.

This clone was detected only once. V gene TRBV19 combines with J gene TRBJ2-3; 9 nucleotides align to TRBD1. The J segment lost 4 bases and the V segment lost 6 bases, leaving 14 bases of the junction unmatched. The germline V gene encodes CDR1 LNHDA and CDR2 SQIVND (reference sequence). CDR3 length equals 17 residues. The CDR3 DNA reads TGTGCCAGTAGACAATGGAGGGACAGGGCTCTATCAGATACGCAGTATTTT. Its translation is CASRQWRDRALSDTQYF.

CDR3 sequence reads: CASSSGGGYEQYF. The DNA for the CDR3 is TGTGCCAGCAGCTCCGGGGGAGGCTACGAGCAGTACTTC. The rearrangement links TRBV28 to TRBJ2-7; D may be TRBD2 (6 bases). The CDR3 is 13 residues long. V was clipped by 6 bases and J by 3 bases, with 12 bases between them. CDR1 MDHEN and CDR2 SYDVKM come from the germline V gene.

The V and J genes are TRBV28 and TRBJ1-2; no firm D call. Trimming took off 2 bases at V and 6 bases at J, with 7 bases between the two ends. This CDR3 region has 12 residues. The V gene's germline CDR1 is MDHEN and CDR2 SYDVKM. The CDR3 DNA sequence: TGTGCCAGCAGTTTAAGGAGGGATGGCTACACCTTC. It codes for CASSLRRDGYTF.

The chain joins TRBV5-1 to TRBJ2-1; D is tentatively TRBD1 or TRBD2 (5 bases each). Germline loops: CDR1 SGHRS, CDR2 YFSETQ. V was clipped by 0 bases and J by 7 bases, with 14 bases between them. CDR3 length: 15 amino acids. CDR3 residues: CASSLAREPGNEQFF. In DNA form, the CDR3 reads TGCGCCAGCAGCTTGGCCAGGGAGCCAGGGAATGAGCAGTTCTTC.

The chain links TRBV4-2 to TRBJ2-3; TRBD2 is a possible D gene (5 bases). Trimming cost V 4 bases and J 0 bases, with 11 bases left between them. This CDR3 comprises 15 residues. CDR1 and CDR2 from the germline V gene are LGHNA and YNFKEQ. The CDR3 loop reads CASSPDWTSTDTQYF. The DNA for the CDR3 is TGTGCCAGCAGCCCCGACTGGACTAGCACAGATACGCAGTATTTT.

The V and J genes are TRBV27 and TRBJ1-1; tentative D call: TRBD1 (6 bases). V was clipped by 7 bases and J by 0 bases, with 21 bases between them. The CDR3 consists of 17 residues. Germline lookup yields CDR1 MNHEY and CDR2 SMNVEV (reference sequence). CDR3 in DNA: TGTGCCAGCACCTTGGGAGGGGGGGAAGGAGTGAACACTGAAGCTTTCTTT. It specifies CASTLGGGEGVNTEAFF.

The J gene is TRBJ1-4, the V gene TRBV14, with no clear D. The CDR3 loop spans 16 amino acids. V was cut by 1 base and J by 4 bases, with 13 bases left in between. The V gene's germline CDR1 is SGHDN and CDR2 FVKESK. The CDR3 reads CASSQVRTGYNEKLFF. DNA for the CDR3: TGTGCCAGCAGCCAAGTAAGGACGGGATATAATGAAAAACTGTTTTTT. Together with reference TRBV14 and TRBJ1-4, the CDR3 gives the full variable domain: EAGVTQFPSHSVIEKGQTVTLRCDPISGHDNLYWYRRVMGKEIKFLLHFVKESKQDESGMPNNRFLAERTGGTYSTLKVQPAELEDSGVYFCASSQVRTGYNEKLFFGSGTQLSVL.

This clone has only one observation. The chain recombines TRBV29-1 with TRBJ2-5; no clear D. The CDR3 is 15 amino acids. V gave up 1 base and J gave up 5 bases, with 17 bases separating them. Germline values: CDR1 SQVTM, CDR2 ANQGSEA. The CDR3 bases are TGCAGCGTTGAAGCGACGGATACCGAATGGGAGACCCAGTACTTC. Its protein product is CSVEATDTEWETQYF.

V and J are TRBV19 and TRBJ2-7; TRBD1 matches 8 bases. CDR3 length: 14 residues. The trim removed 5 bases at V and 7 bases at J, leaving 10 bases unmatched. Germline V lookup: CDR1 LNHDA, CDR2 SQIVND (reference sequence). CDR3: CASSPSRQGTEQYF. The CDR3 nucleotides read TGTGCCAGTAGTCCCTCCCGACAGGGGACTGAGCAGTACTTC. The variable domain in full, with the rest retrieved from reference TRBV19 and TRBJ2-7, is DGGITQSPKYLFRKEGQNVTLSCEQNLNHDAMYWYRQDPGQGLRLIYYSQIVNDFQKGDIAEGYSVSREKKESFPLTVTSAQKNPTAFYLCASSPSRQGTEQYFGPGTRLTVT.